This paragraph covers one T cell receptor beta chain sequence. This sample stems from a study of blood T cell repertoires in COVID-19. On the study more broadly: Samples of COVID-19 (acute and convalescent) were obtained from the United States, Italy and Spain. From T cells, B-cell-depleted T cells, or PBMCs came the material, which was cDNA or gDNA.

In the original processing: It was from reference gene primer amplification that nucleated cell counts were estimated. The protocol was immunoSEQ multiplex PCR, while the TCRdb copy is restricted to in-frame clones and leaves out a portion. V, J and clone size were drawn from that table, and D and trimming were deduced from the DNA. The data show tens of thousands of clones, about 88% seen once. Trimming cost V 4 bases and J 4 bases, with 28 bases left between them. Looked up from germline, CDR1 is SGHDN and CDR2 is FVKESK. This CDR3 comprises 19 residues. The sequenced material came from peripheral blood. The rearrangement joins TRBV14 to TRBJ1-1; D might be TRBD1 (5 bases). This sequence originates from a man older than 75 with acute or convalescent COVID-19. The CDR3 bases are TGTGCCAGCAGCCCCTACCCCACGGGACTCACGCAAGTGGGCACTGAAGCTTTCTTT. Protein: CASSPYPTGLTQVGTEAFF.